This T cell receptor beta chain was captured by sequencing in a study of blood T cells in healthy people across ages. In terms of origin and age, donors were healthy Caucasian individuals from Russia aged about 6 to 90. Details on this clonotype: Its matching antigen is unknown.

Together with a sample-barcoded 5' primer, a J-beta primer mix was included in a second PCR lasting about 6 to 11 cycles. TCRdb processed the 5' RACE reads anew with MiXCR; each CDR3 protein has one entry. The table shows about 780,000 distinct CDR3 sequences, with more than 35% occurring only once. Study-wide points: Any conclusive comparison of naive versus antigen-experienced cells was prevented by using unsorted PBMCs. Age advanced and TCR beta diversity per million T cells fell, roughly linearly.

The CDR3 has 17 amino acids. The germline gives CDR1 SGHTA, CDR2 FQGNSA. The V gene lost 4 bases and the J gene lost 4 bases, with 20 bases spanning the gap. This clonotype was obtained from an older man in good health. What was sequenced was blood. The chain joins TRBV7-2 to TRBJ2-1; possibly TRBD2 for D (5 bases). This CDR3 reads CASSSVFSGKVYNEQFF. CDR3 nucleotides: TGTGCCAGCAGCTCTGTATTCTCCGGGAAGGTTTACAATGAGCAGTTCTTC.